These 30 T cell receptor beta chains share one sample of origin, sequenced in a study of blood T cells in healthy people across ages. Alongside a J-beta primer mix, a sample-barcoded 5' primer served in a second PCR lasting roughly 6 to 11 cycles. TCRdb redid the calling of the 5' RACE reads with MiXCR, one entry per CDR3 protein. The top ten clones hold about a tenth of a sample with some 930,000 distinct CDR3 sequences, just under 30% of them seen once. These records were also assigned to another study, of T cells of mothers and their children.

The specimen sequenced was blood. These receptors were taken from a woman in her forties in good health.

Many counts were recorded for this clonotype. The chain carries TRBV20-1 and TRBJ2-6; D is unresolved. CDR1 is DFQATT, CDR2 SNEGSKA, per germline (reference sequence). Trimming cost V 4 bases and J 0 bases, with 7 bases left between them. The CDR3 runs 14 residues. The CDR3 DNA is TGCAGTGCTAACAAGGGCTCTGGGGCCAACGTCCTGACTTTC. This gives the protein CSANKGSGANVLTF.

This clonotype was seen once. A read error may explain this, as a much larger clone is one base away. The chain uses TRBV5-1 and TRBJ1-4, with D possibly TRBD1 on 5 matching bases. Per the germline V gene, CDR1 is SGHRS and CDR2 is YFSETQ. The CDR3 consists of 14 residues. CDR3 protein: CASSLYRSNEKRFF. The CDR3, as DNA: TGCGCCAGCAGCTTGTACAGGAGTAATGAAAAACGGTTTTTT.

The chain recombines TRBV11-1 with TRBJ2-1; a possible D gene is TRBD2 (6 bases). Germline-derived CDR1 and CDR2 are SGHAT and FQDESV (reference sequence). This CDR3 is built from 21 residues. V lost 4 bases and J lost 0, with 28 bases in between. The CDR3: CASSSLRRGLLSKSSYNEQFF. The CDR3 DNA reads as TGTGCCAGCAGCTCCCTTCGCCGGGGACTTCTTTCCAAGAGCTCCTACAATGAGCAGTTCTTC.

This clonotype was seen many times. The chain is built from TRBV12-3 or TRBV12-4 and TRBJ2-7; D gene ambiguous. V lost 6 bases to trimming and J lost 2 bases, with 14 bases between them. This CDR3 spans 14 amino acids. The CDR3 nucleotides are TGTGCCAGCAGCTACCTCGCGGAAACCTACGAGCAGTACTTC. Residues: CASSYLAETYEQYF.

The rearrangement joins TRBV20-1 to TRBJ2-7, with 11 bases aligning to TRBD2. With 1 base clipped from V and 2 bases from J, the junction kept 4 bases outside the gene matches. The CDR3 sequence is 15 residues long. CDR1 is DFQATT and CDR2 is SNEGSKA in the germline V gene (reference sequence). CDR3 coding DNA: TGCAGTGCTAGAGTCTATAGCGGGGGGGCCTACGAGCAGTACTTC. This codes for CSARVYSGGAYEQYF.

In this sample, this clonotype turned up a few times. The chain is built from TRBV9 and TRBJ2-7, with 13 nucleotides matching TRBD2. Germline CDR1 SGDLS, CDR2 YYNGEE. The CDR3 length is 17 residues. V lost 3 bases and J lost 1; bases outside the gene matches: 7. Here the CDR3 reads CASSATSGGAESYEQYF. As DNA, the CDR3 is TGTGCCAGCAGCGCAACTAGCGGGGGGGCAGAATCCTACGAGCAGTACTTC.

The count of this clonotype is one. V usage is TRBV28 and J usage is TRBJ1-1; no clear D gene. The CDR3 covers 12 residues. The V and J ends lost 4 bases and 8 bases respectively, with 11 bases between them. Germline-derived CDR1 and CDR2 are MDHEN and SYDVKM. In DNA form, the CDR3 reads TGTGCCAGCAGTTACCTTCGAGGGGAAGCTTTCTTT. Its protein is CASSYLRGEAFF.

The sample holds a few counts of this clonotype. The rearrangement links TRBV4-1 to TRBJ1-4; no firm D call. The CDR3 has 15 residues. The V and J ends lost 1 base and 5 bases respectively, with 11 bases between them. From germline, CDR1 is MGHRA and CDR2 YSYEKL. CDR3 bases: TGCGCCAGCAGCCAAGGAGTAGGGAGAAATGAAAAACTGTTTTTT. This gives the protein CASSQGVGRNEKLFF.

This clonotype was picked up a small number of times. The rearrangement joins TRBV27 to TRBJ1-2; 7 bases match TRBD1. J lost 2 bases, V lost 4 bases, and 7 bases had no gene match. Germline V gene data show CDR1 as MNHEY and CDR2 as SMNVEV (reference sequence). The CDR3 totals 15 residues. The CDR3, as DNA: TGTGCCAGCAGTTGGAACCTACAGGGGAACTATGGCTACACCTTC. Translating it yields CASSWNLQGNYGYTF.

To note about this clonotype: At one boundary the junction diverges from the germline segment, which might be a read error. The gene calls are TRBV12-3 or TRBV12-4 and TRBJ1-2; possible D gene TRBD1, 5 bases. The CDR3 runs to 13 residues. The CDR3 DNA reads TGCGCCACTGAATCCGGGGCTAGGGGTGGCTACACCTTC. Translating it yields CATESGARGGYTF.

The chain carries TRBV6-5 and TRBJ2-5; no definite D call. V lost 6 bases to trimming and J lost 1 base, with 18 bases between them. Germline CDR1 is MNHEY and CDR2 is SVGAGI. The CDR3 runs 16 residues. DNA for the CDR3: TGTGCCAGCAGCCCCCTTGCACAGTTGATCCAAGAGACCCAGTACTTC. Amino acids: CASSPLAQLIQETQYF.

This clonotype was picked up many times. The chain employs TRBV7-9 and TRBJ2-1; 8 positions match TRBD1. Germline V gene lookup returns CDR1 SEHNR and CDR2 FQNEAQ (reference sequence). The CDR3 has 15 residues. V shed 6 bases, J shed 7 bases, and the junction held 11 bases outside the gene matches. This CDR3 is CASRPGTGQWNEQFF. The DNA for the CDR3 is TGTGCCAGCAGACCCGGGACAGGTCAATGGAATGAGCAGTTCTTC.

In this sample, this clonotype turned up many times. The rearrangement links TRBV6-5 to TRBJ2-5, with TRBD1 as a possible D gene (6 bases). Germline V gene data show CDR1 as MNHEY and CDR2 as SVGAGI. This CDR3 has 15 residues. Trimming pared 2 bases from V and 5 bases from J, leaving 15 bases between. CDR3 nucleotide sequence: TGTGCCAGCAGTTACGGGTTAACAGGGAAGGAGACCCAGTACTTC. Protein sequence: CASSYGLTGKETQYF.

This clonotype was observed a few times. Being one base from a much bigger clone, this may be a read error. The chain joins TRBV4-3 to TRBJ2-1; 15 bases line up with TRBD2. Trimming at V came to 8 bases and at J to 8 bases, leaving 10 bases not matched to a gene. Germline V gene sequence: CDR1 LGHNA, CDR2 YSLEER. This CDR3 contains 16 residues. The DNA for the CDR3 is TGCGCCAGCTGCCGGGGGACTAGCGGGGGGTGGGATGAGCAGTTCTTC. This codes for CASCRGTSGGWDEQFF.

This clonotype occurred a few times. The rearrangement links TRBV20-1 to TRBJ1-2; D gene uncertain. This CDR3 has 15 amino acids. The V end was cut by 6 bases, the J end by 0 bases, with 17 bases between. Per germline, CDR1 DFQATT and CDR2 SNEGSKA (reference sequence). CDR3 bases: TGCAGTGCAACCCGGTCGGTCAGATCTAACTATGGCTACACCTTC. The encoded protein is CSATRSVRSNYGYTF.

Note on this clonotype: An end of the junction does not agree with germline; a read error may underlie this. This sequence joins TRBV29-1 and TRBJ2-1; perhaps TRBD2 as D (5 bases). The CDR3 has 15 amino acids. Germline CDR1 SQVTM, CDR2 ANQGSEA. The CDR3 region is CSDQEPGSSYNERYF. The CDR3 nucleotides are TGCAGCGATCAGGAACCGGGGAGCTCCTACAATGAGCGGTACTTC.

The chain joins TRBV24-1 to TRBJ2-5, with a weak D call TRBD1 (6 bases). The V gene lost 5 bases and the J gene lost 7 bases, with 10 bases spanning the gap. Per germline, CDR1 KGHDR and CDR2 SFDVKD. The CDR3 runs 12 residues. DNA for the CDR3: TGTGCCACCAGTGCCGAACAGGGGACCCAGTACTTC. Translation gives CATSAEQGTQYF.

This clonotype has just a few counts. The chain couples TRBV9 to TRBJ1-4, with 8 nucleotides matching TRBD1. The CDR3 sequence is 17 residues long. Germline V gives CDR1 SGDLS, CDR2 YYNGEE. V lost 3 bases and J lost 5; bases outside the gene matches: 12. The CDR3 DNA follows: TGTGCCAGCAGCGCACCCAATTCAGGGGGCGGGAATGAAAAACTGTTTTTT. This gives the protein CASSAPNSGGGNEKLFF. The full variable domain, completed using reference TRBV9 and TRBJ1-4, is DSGVTQTPKHLITATGQRVTLRCSPRSGDLSVYWYQQSLDQGLQFLIQYYNGEERAKGNILERFSAQQFPDLHSELNLSSLELGDSALYFCASSAPNSGGGNEKLFFGSGTQLSVL.

In its sample, this clonotype was seen many times. The V gene is TRBV5-1, the J gene TRBJ2-3; D uncertain. The CDR3 runs to 15 residues. V shed 4 bases and J shed 4 bases, with 16 bases lying between them. Per the germline V gene, CDR1 is SGHRS and CDR2 is YFSETQ. Here the CDR3 DNA reads TGCGCCAGCAGCCCCGGACGGACCCCGGCAGATACGCAGTATTTT. Translating it yields CASSPGRTPADTQYF.

In the case of this clonotype: Being one base from a much bigger clone, this may be a read error. The V and J genes are TRBV7-2 and TRBJ2-5; no firm D call. The CDR3 contains 14 residues. Germline V gives CDR1 SGHTA, CDR2 FQGNSA. CDR3 sequence reads: CVSSLGLNQETQYF. The CDR3 DNA reads as TGTGTCAGCAGCTTGGGCTTAAACCAAGAGACCCAGTACTTC.

This clonotype was observed at least ten times. This chain links TRBV2 with TRBJ1-3; no reliable D call. This CDR3 region has 12 residues. Looked up from germline, CDR1 is SNHLY and CDR2 is FYNNEI. The germline V and J ends were trimmed by 9 bases and 2 bases, with 8 bases remaining between them. The CDR3 bases are TGTGCCAGAACCTCGGCTGGAAACACCATATATTTT. Translation: CARTSAGNTIYF.

This clonotype was counted between two and nine times. The rearrangement joins TRBV9 to TRBJ2-7; maybe TRBD1 (6 bases). The length of the CDR3 is 14 residues. Trimming stripped 0 bases from V and 6 bases from J, with 13 bases between. The V gene's germline CDR1 is SGDLS and CDR2 YYNGEE. The CDR3 region has the DNA TGTGCCAGCAGCGTAGGGAGAACAGGGTCCGAGCAGTACTTC. As protein: CASSVGRTGSEQYF.

As regards this clonotype: This may be a read error: a much more frequent sequence differs by one nucleotide. The chain's CDR3 is CASSRPEAGLQGYIF. CDR3 DNA sequence: TGTGCCAGCAGCCGTCCAGAAGCAGGGTTGCAAGGCTACATCTTC. V gene TRBV5-6 combines with J gene TRBJ1-2, with D maybe TRBD1 (5 bases). CDR3 length: 15 residues. Germline CDR1 and CDR2: SGHDT and YYEEEE.

The genes are TRBV28 and TRBJ2-3, with D possibly TRBD1 on 6 matching bases. The V and J ends lost 5 bases and 2 bases respectively, with 14 bases between them. CDR1 and CDR2 (germline): MDHEN, SYDVKM. This CDR3 region has 15 residues. CDR3 loop: CASSTQGLNTDTQYF. CDR3 nucleotide sequence: TGTGCCAGCAGTACCCAGGGGCTAAACACAGATACGCAGTATTTT.

Details on this clonotype: An end of the junction does not agree with germline; a read error may underlie this. This sequence joins TRBV7-9 and TRBJ2-7; D tentatively reads TRBD1 or TRBD2 (5 bases each). This CDR3 comprises 14 residues. Germline CDR1 SEHNR, CDR2 FQNEAQ (reference sequence). CDR3 sequence (DNA): TGTGCCAGCAGCCCGGGACGGATTTCCTACAAGCAGTACTTC. Its protein is CASSPGRISYKQYF.

The sample holds a few counts of this clonotype. This rearrangement joins TRBV4-1 to TRBJ1-4, with 8 bases matching TRBD1. V shed 2 bases, J shed 7 bases, and the junction held 9 bases outside the gene matches. The germline CDR1 and CDR2 sequences are MGHRA and YSYEKL. The CDR3 contains 16 residues. The CDR3 region has the DNA TGCGCCAGCAGCCAACCTAAAACAGGGGGACGTGAAAAACTGTTTTTT. Translating it yields CASSQPKTGGREKLFF.

The chain joins TRBV5-1 to TRBJ2-2; D may match TRBD1 or TRBD2 (5 bases each). V was cut by 2 bases and J by 4 bases, with 9 bases left in between. This CDR3 contains 14 residues. CDR1 SGHRS and CDR2 YFSETQ come from the germline V gene. The CDR3 reads CASSFNGATGELFF. The CDR3 DNA reads TGCGCCAGCAGCTTTAACGGGGCCACCGGGGAGCTGTTTTTT.

The rearrangement joins TRBV28 to TRBJ1-6; 8 bases are shared with TRBD1. The CDR3 extends over 18 amino acids. V shed 5 bases and J 0 bases; nucleotides not matched to a gene: 9. The germline CDR1 and CDR2 sequences are MDHEN and SYDVKM. The CDR3 loop is CASSETGARSSYNSPLHF. For the CDR3, the DNA is TGTGCCAGCAGTGAGACAGGGGCCCGGAGCTCCTATAATTCACCCCTCCACTTT.

The chain joins TRBV7-8 to TRBJ2-1; D is perhaps TRBD1 (5 bases). Germline V gene sequence: CDR1 SGHVS, CDR2 FQNEAQ. Between the trimmed V and J ends, which lost 8 bases and 2 bases, there was a span of 10 bases. The CDR3 totals 13 residues. The CDR3 loop reads CASGRQTYNEQFF. The CDR3 region has the DNA TGTGCCAGCGGACGACAGACCTACAATGAGCAGTTCTTC.

There are many counts of this clonotype. The V call is TRBV9, the J call TRBJ1-2; D perhaps matches TRBD1 (6 bases). The CDR3 has 15 amino acids. V was cut by 4 bases and J by 2 bases, with 15 bases left in between. CDR1 is SGDLS and CDR2 is YYNGEE in the germline V gene. CDR3: CASSITGTGNYGYTF. The CDR3 nucleotides are TGTGCCAGCAGCATAACAGGGACTGGGAACTATGGCTACACCTTC.